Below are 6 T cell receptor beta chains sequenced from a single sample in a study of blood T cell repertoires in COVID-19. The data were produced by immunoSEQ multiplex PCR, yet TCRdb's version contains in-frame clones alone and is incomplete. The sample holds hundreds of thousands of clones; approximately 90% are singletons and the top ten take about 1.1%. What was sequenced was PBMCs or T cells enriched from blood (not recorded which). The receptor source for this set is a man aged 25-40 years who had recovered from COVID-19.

The DNA for the CDR3 is TGTGCCAGCAGTTTCTGGTCGGGAGACACGCAGTATTTT. Its translation: CASSFWSGDTQYF. The rearrangement uses TRBV28 and TRBJ2-3, with D possibly being TRBD2 (6 bases). Between the trimmed V and J ends, which lost 3 bases and 9 bases, there was a span of 13 bases. The CDR3 covers 13 residues. Per germline, CDR1 MDHEN and CDR2 SYDVKM.

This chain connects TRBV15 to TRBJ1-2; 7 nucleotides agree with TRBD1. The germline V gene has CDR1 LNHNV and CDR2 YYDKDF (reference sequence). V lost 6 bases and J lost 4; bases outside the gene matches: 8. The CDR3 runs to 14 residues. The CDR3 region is CATSLGQLVYGYTF. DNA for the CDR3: TGTGCCACCAGTTTGGGACAGTTAGTCTATGGCTACACCTTC.

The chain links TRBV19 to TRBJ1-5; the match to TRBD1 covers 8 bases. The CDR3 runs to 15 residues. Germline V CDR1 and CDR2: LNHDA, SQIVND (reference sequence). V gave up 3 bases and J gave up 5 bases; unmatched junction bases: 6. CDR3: CASSMGQGAYQPQHF. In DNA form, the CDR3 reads TGTGCCAGTAGTATGGGGCAGGGGGCATATCAGCCCCAGCATTTT.

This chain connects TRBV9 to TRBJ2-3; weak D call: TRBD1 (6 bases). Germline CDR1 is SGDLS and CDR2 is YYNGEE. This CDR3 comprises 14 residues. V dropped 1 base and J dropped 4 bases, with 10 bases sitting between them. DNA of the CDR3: TGTGCCAGCAGCGTAACGGACAGCTCAGATACGCAGTATTTT. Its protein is CASSVTDSSDTQYF.

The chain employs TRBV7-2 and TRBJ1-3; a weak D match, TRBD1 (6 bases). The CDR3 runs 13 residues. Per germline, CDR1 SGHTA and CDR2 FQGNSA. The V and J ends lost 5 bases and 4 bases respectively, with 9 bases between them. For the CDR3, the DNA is TGTGCCAGCAGCATAACAGGGGGAAACACCATATATTTT. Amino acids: CASSITGGNTIYF.

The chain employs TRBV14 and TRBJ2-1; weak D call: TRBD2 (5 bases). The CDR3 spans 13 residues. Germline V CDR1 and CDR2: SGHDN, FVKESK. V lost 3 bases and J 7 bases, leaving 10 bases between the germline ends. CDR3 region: CASSHTGKNEQFF. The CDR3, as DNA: TGTGCCAGCAGCCACACCGGGAAGAATGAGCAGTTCTTC.